A single sample is the source of the 15 T cell receptor beta chains below, sequenced in a study of identical twins. TCRdb re-derived calls from the 5' RACE reads in MiXCR, one entry per CDR3 protein. The sample records some 730,000 distinct CDR3 sequences, 15% to 20% being singletons. These data also featured in a second study, about T cells expressing NK-cell markers.

The sequenced sample consisted of PBMCs. The receptors originated from a woman aged 18-29 years in good health.

This chain connects TRBV5-6 to TRBJ2-4; D unresolved. The ends were cut back, 0 bases at V and 1 base at J, with 8 bases in the middle. CDR3 length: 15 amino acids. Germline CDR1 is SGHDT and CDR2 is YYEEEE. For the CDR3, the DNA is TGTGCCAGCAGCTTGGATCCCGGGGCCAAAAACATTCAGTACTTC. It codes for CASSLDPGAKNIQYF.

The rearrangement uses TRBV6-1 and TRBJ1-4, with D maybe TRBD1 (5 bases). This CDR3 spans 14 amino acids. Germline V gene data show CDR1 as MNHNS and CDR2 as SASEGT. V was clipped by 8 bases and J by 5 bases, with 15 bases between them. The CDR3 DNA reads TGTGCCAGCGGCTTGGGGACGTTGAATGAAAAACTGTTTTTT. Its protein is CASGLGTLNEKLFF.

This chain links TRBV12-3 or TRBV12-4 with TRBJ2-3; D is unresolved. V was cut by 3 bases and J by 0 bases, with 13 bases left in between. This CDR3 has 16 amino acids. CDR3 coding DNA: TGTGCCAGCAGTTTTAAGCAACTTCCTAGCACAGATACGCAGTATTTT. Its protein product is CASSFKQLPSTDTQYF.

This clonotype showed up just a few times. This chain links TRBV9 with TRBJ2-7, with D hard to call. This CDR3 has 13 amino acids. Germline CDR1 and CDR2: SGDLS and YYNGEE. Trimming shortened V by 3 bases and J by 3 bases, and 10 bases separated the two germline ends. The CDR3 bases are TGTGCCAGCAGCGCGGTCGATGGCTACGAGCAGTACTTC. It is translated as CASSAVDGYEQYF. Together with reference TRBV9 and TRBJ2-7, the CDR3 gives the full variable domain: DSGVTQTPKHLITATGQRVTLRCSPRSGDLSVYWYQQSLDQGLQFLIQYYNGEERAKGNILERFSAQQFPDLHSELNLSSLELGDSALYFCASSAVDGYEQYFGPGTRLTVT.

There are a few counts of this clonotype. The chain couples TRBV5-4 to TRBJ2-5; maybe TRBD2 (7 bases). This CDR3 has 15 amino acids. Germline CDR1 and CDR2: SGHNT and YYREEE (reference sequence). Trimming pared 0 bases from V and 4 bases from J, leaving 13 bases between. The CDR3 bases are TGTGCCAGCAGCTTGGGGGGGGGCGCCACAGAGACCCAGTACTTC. This translates into CASSLGGGATETQYF.

This clonotype occurred a few times. The chain combines TRBV29-1 with TRBJ2-7; D remains unclear. Germline V gene lookup returns CDR1 SQVTM and CDR2 ANQGSEA. The CDR3 consists of 13 residues. Trimming pared 6 bases from V and 3 bases from J, leaving 15 bases between. For the CDR3, the DNA is TGCAGCGTCCCCGGTCCCGGTAACTACGAGCAGTACTTC. Amino acids: CSVPGPGNYEQYF.

This clonotype has a handful of counts. V and J are TRBV20-1 and TRBJ2-5; the D is unclear. Trimming pared 1 base from V and 10 bases from J, leaving 7 bases between. CDR3 length: 10 amino acids. Germline CDR1 reads DFQATT; CDR2 reads SNEGSKA (reference sequence). The CDR3 nucleotides read TGCAGTGCTAGAGTAGGAAGCCAGTACTTC. As protein: CSARVGSQYF.

The chain recombines TRBV6-5 with TRBJ2-3; D uncertain. Germline V gene data show CDR1 as MNHEY and CDR2 as SVGAGI. The CDR3 spans 11 residues. V dropped 2 bases and J dropped 6 bases, with 3 bases sitting between them. This CDR3 reads CASSYQDTQYF. As DNA, the CDR3 is TGTGCCAGCAGTTACCAGGATACGCAGTATTTT.

This clonotype was observed at least ten times. V is TRBV20-1 and J is TRBJ1-5; a weak D match, TRBD1 (6 bases). Germline V CDR1 and CDR2: DFQATT, SNEGSKA (reference sequence). The V end was cut by 4 bases, the J end by 4 bases, with 14 bases between. The CDR3 totals 14 residues. The CDR3, as DNA: TGCAGTGCTACGAGGACAGCTTTTAATCAGCCCCAGCATTTT. Translated, it gives CSATRTAFNQPQHF.

There are many counts of this clonotype. This sequence joins TRBV12-3 or TRBV12-4 and TRBJ2-5, with D perhaps matching TRBD2 (5 bases). V was clipped by 3 bases and J by 5 bases, with 13 bases between them. The CDR3 length is 14 residues. The CDR3 DNA sequence: TGTGCCAGCAGTTTTGGTGCTAGCCCGGAGACCCAGTACTTC. Encoded protein: CASSFGASPETQYF.

The V and J genes are TRBV6-5 and TRBJ1-2; TRBD1 is a possible D gene (6 bases). V was shortened by 4 bases and J by 4 bases, with 13 bases between the two germline ends. The CDR3 contains 14 residues. CDR1 and CDR2 (germline): MNHEY, SVGAGI. The CDR3 here is CASSWGRSSYGYTF. The CDR3 DNA sequence: TGTGCCAGCAGTTGGGGGCGATCTTCCTATGGCTACACCTTC.

This clonotype was counted many times. This chain uses TRBV15 with TRBJ2-1; TRBD2 is a possible D gene (5 bases). Per germline, CDR1 LNHNV and CDR2 YYDKDF (reference sequence). The V gene lost 0 bases and the J gene lost 10 bases, with 7 bases spanning the gap. The CDR3 length is 12 residues. CDR3 region: CATSRDGGEQFF. CDR3 DNA: TGTGCCACCAGCAGAGATGGCGGGGAGCAGTTCTTC. Looking up the rest from reference TRBV15 and TRBJ2-1 gives the full variable domain: DAMVIQNPRYQVTQFGKPVTLSCSQTLNHNVMYWYQQKSSQAPKLLFHYYDKDFNNEADTPDNFQSRRPNTSFCFLDIRSPGLGDTAMYLCATSRDGGEQFFGPGTRLTVL.

The chain links TRBV20-1 to TRBJ1-1; weak D call: TRBD1 (6 bases). CDR3 length: 16 amino acids. V lost 1 base and J 4 bases, leaving 19 bases between the germline ends. The V gene's germline CDR1 is DFQATT and CDR2 SNEGSKA (reference sequence). The DNA for the CDR3 is TGCAGTGCTAGAGGGGACCGAGAACAGGGTCGCACTGAAGCTTTCTTT. This translates into CSARGDREQGRTEAFF.

The sample holds a few counts of this clonotype. The V gene is TRBV2, the J gene TRBJ1-6; 8 bases are a match to TRBD1. CDR1 is SNHLY, CDR2 FYNNEI, per germline. This CDR3 has 13 residues. V lost 8 bases to trimming and J lost 10 bases; unmatched junction nucleotides: 7. The CDR3 spells CASRGTGWSPLHF. CDR3 coding DNA: TGTGCCAGCCGTGGGACAGGTTGGTCACCCCTCCACTTT.

V and J are TRBV5-1 and TRBJ2-7, with a weak D call TRBD1 (6 bases). CDR1 and CDR2 (germline): SGHRS, YFSETQ. The CDR3 spans 15 residues. V lost 4 bases and J 2 bases, leaving 16 bases between the germline ends. The CDR3 here is CASSVTGLRTYEQYF. The DNA for the CDR3 is TGCGCCAGCAGCGTTACAGGGCTTCGAACCTACGAGCAGTACTTC.